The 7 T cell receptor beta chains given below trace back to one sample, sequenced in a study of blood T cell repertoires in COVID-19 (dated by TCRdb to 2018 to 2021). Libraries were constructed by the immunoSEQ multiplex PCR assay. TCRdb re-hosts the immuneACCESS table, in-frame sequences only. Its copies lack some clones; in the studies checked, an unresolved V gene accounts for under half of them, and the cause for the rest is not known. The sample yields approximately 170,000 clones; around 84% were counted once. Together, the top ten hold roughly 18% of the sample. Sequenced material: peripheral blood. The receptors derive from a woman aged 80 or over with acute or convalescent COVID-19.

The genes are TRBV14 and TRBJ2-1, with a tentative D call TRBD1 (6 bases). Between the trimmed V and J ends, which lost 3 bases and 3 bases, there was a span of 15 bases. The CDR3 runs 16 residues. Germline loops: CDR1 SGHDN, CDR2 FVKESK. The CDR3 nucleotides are TGTGCCAGCAGCCATAGGCAGGGGTTCGTCTACAATGAGCAGTTCTTC. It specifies CASSHRQGFVYNEQFF.

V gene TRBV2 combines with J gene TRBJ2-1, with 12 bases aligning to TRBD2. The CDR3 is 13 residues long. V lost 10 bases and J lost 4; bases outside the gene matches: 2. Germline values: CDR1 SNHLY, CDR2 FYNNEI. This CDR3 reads CAMLAGGYNEQFF. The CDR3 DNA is TGTGCCATGCTAGCGGGAGGGTACAATGAGCAGTTCTTC. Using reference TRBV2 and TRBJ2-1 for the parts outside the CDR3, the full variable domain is EPEVTQTPSHQVTQMGQEVILRCVPISNHLYFYWYRQILGQKVEFLVSFYNNEISEKSEIFDDQFSVERPDGSNFTLKIRSTKLEDSAMYFCAMLAGGYNEQFFGPGTRLTVL.

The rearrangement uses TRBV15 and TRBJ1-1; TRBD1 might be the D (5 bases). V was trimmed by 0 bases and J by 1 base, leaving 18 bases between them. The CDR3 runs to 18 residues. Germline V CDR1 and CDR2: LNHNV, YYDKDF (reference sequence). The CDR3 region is CATSREVSTGEPNTEAFF. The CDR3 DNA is TGTGCCACCAGCAGAGAGGTGTCAACAGGAGAACCGAACACTGAAGCTTTCTTT.

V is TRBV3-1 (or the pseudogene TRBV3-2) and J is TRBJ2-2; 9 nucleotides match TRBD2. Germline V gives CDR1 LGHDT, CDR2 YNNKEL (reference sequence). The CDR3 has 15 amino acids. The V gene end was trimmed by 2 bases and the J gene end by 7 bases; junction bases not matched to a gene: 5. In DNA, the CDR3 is TGTGCCAGCAGCCAAACCCTAGCGGGATTCGGGGAGCTGTTTTTT. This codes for CASSQTLAGFGELFF.

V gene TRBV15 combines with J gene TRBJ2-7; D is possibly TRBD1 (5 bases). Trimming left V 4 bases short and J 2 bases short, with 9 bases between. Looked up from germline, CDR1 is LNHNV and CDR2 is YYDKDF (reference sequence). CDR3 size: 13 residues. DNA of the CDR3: TGTGCCACCAGCAAACCAGGGACCTACGAGCAGTACTTC. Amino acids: CATSKPGTYEQYF.

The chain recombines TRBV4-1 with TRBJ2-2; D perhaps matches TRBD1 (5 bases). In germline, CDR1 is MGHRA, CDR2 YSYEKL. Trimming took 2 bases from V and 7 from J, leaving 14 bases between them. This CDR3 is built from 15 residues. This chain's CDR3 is CASSQRGLSGGELFF. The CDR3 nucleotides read TGCGCCAGCAGCCAAAGGGGTCTCTCGGGCGGGGAGCTGTTTTTT.

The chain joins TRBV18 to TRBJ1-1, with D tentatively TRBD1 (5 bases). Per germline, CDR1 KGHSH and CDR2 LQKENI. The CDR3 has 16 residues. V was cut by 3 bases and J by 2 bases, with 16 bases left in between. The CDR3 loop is CASSPEGRWVNTEAFF. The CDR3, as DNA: TGTGCCAGCTCACCGGAGGGGAGGTGGGTCAACACTGAAGCTTTCTTT.